This T cell receptor (beta chain) was recovered during a study of blood T cell repertoires in COVID-19. Study background: The United States, Italy and Spain provided the acute and convalescent COVID-19 samples. In each case, the material was cDNA or gDNA derived from T cells, B-cell-depleted T cells, or PBMCs.

CDR1 is SQVTM and CDR2 is ANQGSEA in the germline V gene. The CDR3 contains 15 residues. Germline trimming cut 6 bases from V and 7 bases from J; bases unmatched to any gene: 8. This clone occurred a few times. Original handling: Scientists estimated how many nucleated cells there were by amplifying reference gene primers. Produced via immunoSEQ multiplex PCR; TCRdb's table is partial and in-frame only. That table gives V, J and clone size, and the DNA gave D and trimming. The sample shows nearly 80,000 clones, approximately 80% of them seen only once. The chain links TRBV29-1 to TRBJ2-1, with TRBD2 matching 14 bases. The TCR comes from a woman in her sixties or seventies with acute or convalescent COVID-19. Sample: peripheral blood. DNA of the CDR3: TGCAGCGTACGACTAGCGGGAGGGCCCGTAAATGAGCAGTTCTTC. It codes for CSVRLAGGPVNEQFF.